The 24 T cell receptor beta chains in this list originate from one sample, sequenced in a study of blood T cell repertoires in COVID-19. The data were produced by immunoSEQ multiplex PCR, yet TCRdb's version contains in-frame clones alone and is incomplete. This table has 210,000 or so clones, roughly 90% appearing once. The sequenced material came from peripheral blood. The receptor source for this set is a woman aged 55-70 years with acute or convalescent COVID-19.

V is TRBV5-1 and J is TRBJ2-7, with 7 positions matching TRBD1. Germline assignment: CDR1 SGHRS and CDR2 YFSETQ. This CDR3 region has 15 residues. After removal of 0 bases from V and 2 bases from J, the junction contained 5 bases not matched to a gene. The DNA for the CDR3 is TGCGCCAGCAGCTTGGCCCTTACAGGGGCCTACGAGCAGTACTTC. This gives the protein CASSLALTGAYEQYF.

This chain connects TRBV27 to TRBJ2-7, with 15 bases lining up with TRBD2. This CDR3 spans 15 amino acids. Looked up from germline, CDR1 is MNHEY and CDR2 is SMNVEV (reference sequence). Unmatched junction bases numbered 3, after V lost 5 bases and J lost 4 bases. The CDR3, as DNA: TGTGCCAGCAGTCGCGGGACTAGCGGGAGGTACGAGCAGTACTTC. This encodes CASSRGTSGRYEQYF.

CDR3 sequence reads: CASSERDRVSSGANVLTF. The DNA for the CDR3 is TGTGCCAGCAGCGAACGGGACAGGGTGAGCTCTGGGGCCAACGTCCTGACTTTC. The chain joins TRBV5-6 to TRBJ2-6, with 9 bases lining up with TRBD1. Germline trimming cut 4 bases from V and 0 bases from J; bases unmatched to any gene: 8. This CDR3 has 18 residues. Germline CDR1 reads SGHDT; CDR2 reads YYEEEE.

The CDR3 DNA is TGTGCCAGCAGCTTAGGATCCAGCGGGAGGAACGAGCAGTACTTC. It translates to CASSLGSSGRNEQYF. The chain joins TRBV7-9 to TRBJ2-7, with 9 bases fitting TRBD2. There are 15 residues in the CDR3. Germline assignment: CDR1 SEHNR and CDR2 FQNEAQ (reference sequence). V shed 1 base, J shed 5 bases, and the junction held 6 bases outside the gene matches.

The chain combines TRBV19 with TRBJ2-5; TRBD2 agrees at 10 bases. CDR3 length: 17 amino acids. Germline CDR1 is LNHDA and CDR2 is SQIVND (reference sequence). V shed 6 bases and J 4 bases; nucleotides not matched to a gene: 14. The CDR3 loop is CASRPSGRGFGRETQYF. The CDR3 bases are TGTGCCAGTAGACCTAGCGGGAGAGGGTTTGGGCGAGAGACCCAGTACTTC.

The chain recombines TRBV2 with TRBJ1-1; D is uncertain. In germline, CDR1 is SNHLY, CDR2 FYNNEI. Trimming removed 5 bases from V and 0 bases from J, with 10 bases in between. The CDR3 spans 14 residues. The chain's CDR3 is CASSRGGVNTEAFF. CDR3 DNA: TGTGCCAGCAGTAGAGGTGGCGTGAACACTGAAGCTTTCTTT.

In its sample, this clone was seen a few times. The chain carries TRBV7-9 and TRBJ2-5, with 8 bases aligning to TRBD2. Germline V gene lookup returns CDR1 SEHNR and CDR2 FQNEAQ (reference sequence). Losses at the gene ends were 5 bases for V and 0 bases for J; bases not matched to a gene: 2. The CDR3 runs to 14 residues. The CDR3 DNA reads TGTGCCAGCAGCCGGGGGGGCCACCAAGAGACCCAGTACTTC. It encodes CASSRGGHQETQYF.

This sequence joins TRBV27 and TRBJ2-2; a possible D gene is TRBD1 (6 bases). Trimming took off 1 base at V and 8 bases at J, with 8 bases between the two ends. Germline V gives CDR1 MNHEY, CDR2 SMNVEV (reference sequence). This CDR3 is 13 amino acids long. The CDR3 loop reads CASSLLQGGELFF. CDR3 DNA sequence: TGTGCCAGCAGTTTATTACAGGGTGGGGAGCTGTTTTTT.

The chain uses TRBV6-5 and TRBJ1-5, with D possibly TRBD1 on 6 matching bases. With 6 bases removed from V and 4 bases from J, the gap between germline ends came to 16 bases. This CDR3 spans 15 amino acids. Germline-derived CDR1 and CDR2 are MNHEY and SVGAGI. The CDR3 bases are TGTGCCAGCAGACCCCCAGGGGCCCAAAATCAGCCCCAGCATTTT. Residues: CASRPPGAQNQPQHF.

The rearrangement joins TRBV2 to TRBJ1-3; TRBD1 aligns across 9 bases. CDR3 size: 15 residues. Germline assignment: CDR1 SNHLY and CDR2 FYNNEI. With 7 bases clipped from V and 3 bases from J, the junction kept 7 bases outside the gene matches. CDR3 loop: CASIPGQGYGNTIYF. The CDR3 coding sequence is TGTGCCAGCATTCCGGGACAGGGATATGGAAACACCATATATTTT.

The chain employs TRBV5-1 and TRBJ2-2; D might be TRBD1 (6 bases). Germline V gene lookup returns CDR1 SGHRS and CDR2 YFSETQ. This CDR3 region has 13 residues. V was cut by 4 bases and J by 5 bases, with 9 bases left in between. The CDR3 DNA sequence: TGCGCCAGCAGCATACAGGGTACCGGGGAGCTGTTTTTT. Protein product: CASSIQGTGELFF.

The V gene is TRBV30, the J gene TRBJ1-2, with 7 bases lining up with TRBD1. Trimming removed 5 bases from V and 9 bases from J; junction bases left unmatched: 9. Looked up from germline, CDR1 is GTSNPN and CDR2 is SVGIG (reference sequence). The CDR3 sequence is 12 residues long. The CDR3, as DNA: TGTGCCTGGGATCACGGGACAGATAGCTACACCTTC. Translation gives CAWDHGTDSYTF. Full variable domain (missing parts from reference TRBV30 and TRBJ1-2): SQTIHQWPATLVQPVGSPLSLECTVEGTSNPNLYWYRQAAGRGLQLLFYSVGIGQISSEVPQNLSASRPQDRQFILSSKKLLLSDSGFYLCAWDHGTDSYTFGSGTRLTVV.

This chain joins TRBV27 and TRBJ1-6; TRBD1 might be the D (6 bases). The length of the CDR3 is 17 residues. Germline CDR1 is MNHEY and CDR2 is SMNVEV (reference sequence). V lost 7 bases to trimming and J lost 0 bases, with 16 bases between them. The CDR3 DNA reads TGTGCCAGCACCCTGGGAGGGACATACTCCTATAATTCACCCCTCCACTTT. This translates into CASTLGGTYSYNSPLHF.

The V call is TRBV30, the J call TRBJ2-6, with D tentatively TRBD1 (7 bases). From germline, CDR1 is GTSNPN and CDR2 SVGIG (reference sequence). The CDR3 runs 15 residues. V was pared by 3 bases and J by 4 bases, with 13 bases between. CDR3 loop: CAWSRQGGGANVLTF. In DNA form, the CDR3 reads TGTGCCTGGAGCCGACAGGGAGGCGGGGCCAACGTCCTGACTTTC.

Concerning this clone itself: Relative to the germline gene, one junction end is altered; a read error may explain this. The rearrangement links TRBV7-2 to TRBJ2-7, with D possibly being TRBD1 (6 bases). CDR3 length equals 14 residues. Germline V gene data show CDR1 as SGHTA and CDR2 as FQGNSA. The CDR3 is CASSLATQGGEWNF. The CDR3 bases are TGTGCCAGCAGCTTAGCGACGCAAGGGGGAGAGTGGAACTTC. Complete variable domain (other parts from reference TRBV7-2 and TRBJ2-7): GAGVSQSPSNKVTEKGKDVELRCDPISGHTALYWYRQSLGQGLEFLIYFQGNSAPDKSGLPSDRFSAERTGGSVSTLTIQRTQQEDSAVYLCASSLATQGGEWNFGPGTRLTVT.

The V gene is TRBV6-5, the J gene TRBJ2-3, with no clear D. The CDR3 extends over 12 amino acids. Germline CDR1 MNHEY, CDR2 SVGAGI. With 5 bases removed from V and 1 base from J, the gap between germline ends came to 4 bases. For the CDR3, the DNA is TGTGCCAGCAGTCCTGGCACAGATACGCAGTATTTT. This encodes CASSPGTDTQYF.

This clone was seen only once. The chain carries TRBV28 and TRBJ1-2, with TRBD1 identical over 11 bases. The CDR3 is 17 residues long. CDR1 MDHEN and CDR2 SYDVKM come from the germline V gene. V dropped 2 bases and J dropped 4; count of bases not matched to a gene: 9. The DNA of the CDR3 is TGTGCCAGCAGTTTAGGTCCAAGGACAGGGGGCGGCTATGGCTACACCTTC. It encodes CASSLGPRTGGGYGYTF.

The V and J genes are TRBV7-9 and TRBJ1-1; a possible D gene is TRBD1 (5 bases). CDR1 is SEHNR and CDR2 is FQNEAQ in the germline V gene (reference sequence). V was shortened by 5 bases and J by 4 bases, with 11 bases between the two germline ends. This CDR3 region has 13 residues. Here the CDR3 DNA reads TGTGCCAGCAGCCCGACAGCGGGCACTGAAGCTTTCTTT. Encoded protein: CASSPTAGTEAFF.

The rearrangement links TRBV6-2 or TRBV6-3 to TRBJ2-1; the D gene is possibly TRBD2 (6 bases). V was trimmed by 0 bases and J by 6 bases, leaving 12 bases between them. CDR3 length equals 15 residues. Germline V gene data show CDR1 as MNHEY and CDR2 as SVGEGT. As DNA, the CDR3 is TGTGCCAGCAGTTACTCGATAGGGACTCCCAATGAGCAGTTCTTC. Its protein product is CASSYSIGTPNEQFF.

The J gene is TRBJ1-5, the V gene TRBV7-9; 9 bases are a match to TRBD1. The ends lost 0 bases at V and 7 bases at J; junction bases unmatched: 4. The germline CDR1 and CDR2 sequences are SEHNR and FQNEAQ (reference sequence). This CDR3 has 15 amino acids. CDR3 loop: CASSLATGGEQPQHF. As DNA, the CDR3 is TGTGCCAGCAGCTTAGCCACAGGGGGCGAGCAGCCCCAGCATTTT.

This chain uses TRBV10-3 with TRBJ2-3; weak D call: TRBD2 (6 bases). V shed 4 bases and J shed 2 bases, with 10 bases lying between them. Germline CDR1 is ENHRY and CDR2 is SYGVKD. This CDR3 has 14 residues. The chain's CDR3 is CAISVAETTDTQYF. The CDR3 coding sequence is TGTGCCATCAGTGTAGCGGAGACCACAGATACGCAGTATTTT.

This clone was observed at least ten times. The chain is built from TRBV6-5 and TRBJ1-1, with D maybe TRBD1 (5 bases). The germline V gene has CDR1 MNHEY and CDR2 SVGAGI. This CDR3 region has 15 residues. Trimming removed 7 bases at V and 1 base at J, with 16 bases between. The chain's CDR3 is CASKSTGVSNTEAFF. The CDR3 DNA follows: TGTGCCAGCAAATCAACAGGAGTATCGAACACTGAAGCTTTCTTT.

The chain links TRBV7-6 to TRBJ1-5; 10 bases agree with TRBD1. The CDR3 contains 17 residues. The V gene's germline CDR1 is SGHVS and CDR2 FNYEAQ. V shed 4 bases, J shed 8 bases, and the junction held 14 bases outside the gene matches. The CDR3 region is CASSSSPGQGFREPQHF. The DNA for the CDR3 is TGTGCCAGCAGCTCTTCGCCGGGACAGGGGTTTCGGGAGCCCCAGCATTTT.

This chain links TRBV9 with TRBJ2-1, with 11 positions matching TRBD2. The CDR3 length is 14 residues. Germline V gives CDR1 SGDLS, CDR2 YYNGEE. Trimming at V came to 5 bases and at J to 8 bases, leaving 6 bases not matched to a gene. The CDR3 loop is CASRGTSGRDEQFF. CDR3 nucleotide sequence: TGTGCCAGCAGGGGGACTAGCGGACGGGATGAGCAGTTCTTC.